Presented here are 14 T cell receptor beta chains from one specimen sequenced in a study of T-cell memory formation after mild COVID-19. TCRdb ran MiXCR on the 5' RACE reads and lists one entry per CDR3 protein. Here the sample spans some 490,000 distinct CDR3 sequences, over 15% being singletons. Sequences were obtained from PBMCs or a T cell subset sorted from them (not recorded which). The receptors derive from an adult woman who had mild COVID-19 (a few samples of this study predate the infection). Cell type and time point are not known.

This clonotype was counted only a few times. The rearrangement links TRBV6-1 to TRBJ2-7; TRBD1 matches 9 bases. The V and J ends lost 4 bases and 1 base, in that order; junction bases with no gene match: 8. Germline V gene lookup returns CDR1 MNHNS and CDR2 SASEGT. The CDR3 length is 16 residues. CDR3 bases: TGTGCCAGCAGTGTAGCCGGGACAGGGCCTTCCTACGAGCAGTACTTC. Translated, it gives CASSVAGTGPSYEQYF.

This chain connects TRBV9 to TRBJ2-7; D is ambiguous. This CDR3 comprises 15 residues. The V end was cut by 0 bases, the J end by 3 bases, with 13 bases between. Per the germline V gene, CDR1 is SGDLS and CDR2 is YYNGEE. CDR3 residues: CASSVEPGSRYEQYF. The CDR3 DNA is TGTGCCAGCAGCGTAGAACCCGGCAGCCGCTACGAGCAGTACTTC.

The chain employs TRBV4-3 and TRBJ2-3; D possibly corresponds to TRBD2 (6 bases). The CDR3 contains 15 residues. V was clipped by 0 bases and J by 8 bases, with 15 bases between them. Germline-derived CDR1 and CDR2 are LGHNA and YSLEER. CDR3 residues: CASSQDQGNGGTQYF. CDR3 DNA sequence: TGCGCCAGCAGCCAAGATCAGGGTAACGGGGGTACGCAGTATTTT.

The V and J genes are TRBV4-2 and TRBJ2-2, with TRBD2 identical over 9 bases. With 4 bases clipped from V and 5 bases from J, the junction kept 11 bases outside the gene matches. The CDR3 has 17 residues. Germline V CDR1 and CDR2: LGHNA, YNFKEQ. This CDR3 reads CASSRSFSGSQTGELFF. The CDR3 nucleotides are TGTGCCAGCAGCCGATCGTTTAGCGGGAGTCAGACCGGGGAGCTGTTTTTT.

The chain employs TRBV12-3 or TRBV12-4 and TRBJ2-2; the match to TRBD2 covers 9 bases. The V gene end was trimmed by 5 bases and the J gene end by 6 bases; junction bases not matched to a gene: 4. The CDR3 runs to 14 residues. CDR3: CASSASGKPGELFF. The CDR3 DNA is TGTGCCAGCAGTGCTAGCGGGAAACCCGGGGAGCTGTTTTTT.

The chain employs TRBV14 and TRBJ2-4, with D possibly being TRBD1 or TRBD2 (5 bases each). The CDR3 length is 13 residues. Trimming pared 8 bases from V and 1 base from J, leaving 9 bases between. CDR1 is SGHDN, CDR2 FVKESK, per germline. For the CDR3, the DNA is TGTGCCAGCGCCTGGGGGGCCAAAAACATTCAGTACTTC. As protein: CASAWGAKNIQYF.

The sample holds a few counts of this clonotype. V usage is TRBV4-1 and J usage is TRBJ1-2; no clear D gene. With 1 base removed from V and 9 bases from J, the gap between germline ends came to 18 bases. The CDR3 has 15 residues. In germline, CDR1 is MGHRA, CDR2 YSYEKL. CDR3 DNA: TGCGCCAGCAGCCAAGGCGCAGAACTGGGTCTAAGCTACACCTTC. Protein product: CASSQGAELGLSYTF.

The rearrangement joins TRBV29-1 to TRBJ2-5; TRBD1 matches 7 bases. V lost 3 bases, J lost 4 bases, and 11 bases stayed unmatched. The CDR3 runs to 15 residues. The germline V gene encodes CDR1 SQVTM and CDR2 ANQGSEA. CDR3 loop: CSVDPSETGVETQYF. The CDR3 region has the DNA TGCAGCGTTGACCCGAGTGAAACAGGGGTAGAGACCCAGTACTTC.

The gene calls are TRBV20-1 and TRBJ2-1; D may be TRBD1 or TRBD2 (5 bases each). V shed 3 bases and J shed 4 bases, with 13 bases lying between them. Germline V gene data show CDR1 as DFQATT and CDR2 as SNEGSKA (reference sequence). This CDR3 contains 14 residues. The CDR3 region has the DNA TGCAGTGCTAGTGGTGGTGGGGGATACAATGAGCAGTTCTTC. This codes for CSASGGGGYNEQFF.

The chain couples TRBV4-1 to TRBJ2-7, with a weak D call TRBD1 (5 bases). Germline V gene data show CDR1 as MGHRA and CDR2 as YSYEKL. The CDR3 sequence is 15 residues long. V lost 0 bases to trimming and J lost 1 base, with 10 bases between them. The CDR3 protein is CASSQEAGLSYEQYF. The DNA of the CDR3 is TGCGCCAGCAGCCAAGAAGCAGGGCTATCCTACGAGCAGTACTTC.

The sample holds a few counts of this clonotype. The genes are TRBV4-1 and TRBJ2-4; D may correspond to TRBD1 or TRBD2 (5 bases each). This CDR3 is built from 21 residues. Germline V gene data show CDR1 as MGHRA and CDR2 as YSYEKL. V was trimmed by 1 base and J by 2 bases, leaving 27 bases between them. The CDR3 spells CASSQALGVGFTRRPKNIQYF. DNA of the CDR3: TGCGCCAGCAGCCAAGCCCTGGGGGTGGGCTTTACCCGACGGCCCAAAAACATTCAGTACTTC.

CDR3 bases: TGTGCCAGCAGTTGGCGGGGGGACGGCCTCCATGAGCAGTTCTTC. Amino acids: CASSWRGDGLHEQFF. This chain connects TRBV12-3 or TRBV12-4 to TRBJ2-1, with 8 bases lining up with TRBD2. V lost 4 bases, J lost 8 bases, and 10 bases stayed unmatched. The CDR3 spans 15 residues.

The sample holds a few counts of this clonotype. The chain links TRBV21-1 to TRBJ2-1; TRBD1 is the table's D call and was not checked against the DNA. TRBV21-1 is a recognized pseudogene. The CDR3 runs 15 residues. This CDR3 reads CASSNTPVKGIEQFF. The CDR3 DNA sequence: TGTGCCAGCAGCAACACCCCTGTAAAGGGGATTGAGCAGTTCTTC.

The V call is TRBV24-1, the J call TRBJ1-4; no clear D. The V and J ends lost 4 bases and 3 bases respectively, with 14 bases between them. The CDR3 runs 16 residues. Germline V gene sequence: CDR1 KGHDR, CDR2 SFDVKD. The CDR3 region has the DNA TGTGCCACCAGTGACGCGGGCGAGGCGGCTAATGAAAAACTGTTTTTT. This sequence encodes CATSDAGEAANEKLFF.